This paragraph reports one T cell receptor (beta chain). The antigen is undetermined. The identical CDR3 is also encoded by other nucleotide sequences in the sample. The sample originates from a study of OX40 agonist ivuxolimab in advanced cancers. Overall study context: Hepatocellular carcinoma, melanoma, renal cell or head and neck cancer occurred in dose-escalation patients. Whole-study results and caveats: CD4+ and CD8+ blood T cells expanded clonally by week 6 at 0.1 to 3.0 mg/kg. No antigen was identified for the clonally expanded peripheral T cells.

Sequencing was performed with immunoSEQ multiplex PCR; in TCRdb, only in-frame clones are kept and a portion is missing. The table lists 55,000 to 75,000 clones, 81% of them singletons. The CDR3 totals 14 residues. Germline CDR1 is SGHVS and CDR2 is FQNEAQ. Trimming took off 1 base at V and 0 bases at J, with 6 bases between the two ends. The V call is TRBV7-8, the J call TRBJ1-1, with D unclear. The specimen was CD4+ or CD8+ T cells sorted from blood, collected in a trial of the OX40 agonist ivuxolimab. The origin of this receptor is an adult with an advanced solid tumor such as melanoma, head and neck, liver or kidney cancer. The CDR3 is CASSLGRLNTEAFF. In DNA, the CDR3 is TGTGCCAGCAGCTTAGGCAGATTGAACACTGAAGCTTTCTTT.